The text below deals with one T cell receptor (beta chain). TCR beta CDR3 sequences were amplified from RNA transcripts. The TCR CDR3 first-round RT-PCR relied on the HTBI primer set. TCRdb re-analysed the multiplex PCR reads in MiXCR, keeping a single row per CDR3 protein. This sample yields about half a million distinct CDR3 sequences, of which less than 25% are seen a single time; more than 25% belongs to the top ten. The data derive from a study of T cells in Graves' hyperthyroidism and ophthalmopathy. CDR3 length: 14 residues. With V trimmed by 3 bases and J by 6 bases, 11 bases remained unmatched. CDR1 and CDR2 from the germline V gene are DFQATT and SNEGSKA (reference sequence). Patients aged 18 to 65 had newly diagnosed hyperthyroidism lasting under 2 months.

This chain uses TRBV20-1 with TRBJ2-7; 7 bases are shared with TRBD1. This TCR came from a man aged 18 to 29 with Graves' hyperthyroidism. What was sequenced was blood. CDR3 region: CSASQQGPLTEQYF. CDR3 in DNA: TGCAGTGCTAGTCAACAGGGGCCCCTTACCGAGCAGTACTTC.